The 5 T cell receptor beta chains reported below all come from one sample, sequenced in a study of shared clonotypes between healthy human individuals. CD8 cells classed as naive were CD45RO-negative and positively selected for CCR7, excluding terminally differentiated effector memory CD45RA+ cells. Sequenced by immunoSEQ multiplex PCR; TCRdb stores in-frame clones only, minus some. The sample yields about 2.2 million clones, 85% to 95% seen once. The sample was naive CD8+ T cells from PBMCs. All receptors come from a man between 18 and 35 years old in good health. Some clones in this sample may be carry-over from other donors' samples.

As regards this clone: Other DNA sequences in this specimen translate into the identical CDR3. The genes are TRBV9 and TRBJ1-1; D may be TRBD1 (6 bases). Germline V gene sequence: CDR1 SGDLS, CDR2 YYNGEE. CDR3 length equals 13 residues. Trimming left V 4 bases short and J 4 bases short, with 11 bases between. CDR3: CASSPGGPTEAFF. As DNA, the CDR3 is TGTGCCAGCAGCCCCGGGGGGCCCACTGAAGCTTTCTTT.

The chain couples TRBV25-1 to TRBJ1-2; D is possibly TRBD1 (5 bases). The CDR3 covers 15 residues. Germline lookup yields CDR1 MGHDK and CDR2 SYGVNS. V was clipped by 8 bases and J by 4 bases, with 20 bases between them. The CDR3 region is CASESPDEGRYGYTF. CDR3 bases: TGTGCCAGCGAATCGCCGGATGAGGGGCGCTATGGCTACACCTTC.

The CDR3 DNA is TGTGCCAGCAGCTTACCGGGCAACTCCTACGAGCAGTACTTC. Translated, it gives CASSLPGNSYEQYF. This sequence joins TRBV13 and TRBJ2-7, with no clear D. This CDR3 region has 14 residues. Trimming pared 2 bases from V and 0 bases from J, leaving 8 bases between. Per the germline V gene, CDR1 is PRHDT and CDR2 is FYEKMQ (reference sequence).

To note about this clone: The same CDR3 also results from other DNA sequences found in this sample. The chain links TRBV27 to TRBJ2-7; D is undetermined. The V gene lost 0 bases and the J gene lost 2 bases, with 5 bases spanning the gap. The CDR3 extends over 13 amino acids. CDR1 and CDR2 from the germline V gene are MNHEY and SMNVEV (reference sequence). In DNA form, the CDR3 reads TGTGCCAGCAGTTTATCCCGGGCCTACGAGCAGTACTTC. It yields the protein CASSLSRAYEQYF.

The count of this clone is one. The chain uses TRBV19 and TRBJ1-1; D call uncertain. Germline loops: CDR1 LNHDA, CDR2 SQIVND (reference sequence). V was pared by 1 base and J by 0 bases, with 15 bases between. The CDR3 sequence is 17 residues long. The CDR3 protein is CASSIGEGFNLNTEAFF. The CDR3 nucleotides are TGTGCCAGTAGTATAGGCGAGGGCTTTAACTTGAACACTGAAGCTTTCTTT.